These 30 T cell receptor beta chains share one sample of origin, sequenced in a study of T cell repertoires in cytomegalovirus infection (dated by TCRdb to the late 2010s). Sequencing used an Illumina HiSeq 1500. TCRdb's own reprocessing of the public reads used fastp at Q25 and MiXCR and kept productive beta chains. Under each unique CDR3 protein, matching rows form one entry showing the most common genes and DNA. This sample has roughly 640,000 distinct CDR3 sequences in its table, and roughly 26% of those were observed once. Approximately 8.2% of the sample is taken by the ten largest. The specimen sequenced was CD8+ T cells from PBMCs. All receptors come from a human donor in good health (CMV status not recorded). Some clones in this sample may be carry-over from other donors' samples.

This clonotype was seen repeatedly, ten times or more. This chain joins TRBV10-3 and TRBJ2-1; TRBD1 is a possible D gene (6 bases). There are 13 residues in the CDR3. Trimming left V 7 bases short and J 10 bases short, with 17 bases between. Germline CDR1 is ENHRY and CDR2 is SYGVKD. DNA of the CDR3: TGTGCCATCACAGGGGCCTTGTCTGGGGAGCAGTTCTTC. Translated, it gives CAITGALSGEQFF.

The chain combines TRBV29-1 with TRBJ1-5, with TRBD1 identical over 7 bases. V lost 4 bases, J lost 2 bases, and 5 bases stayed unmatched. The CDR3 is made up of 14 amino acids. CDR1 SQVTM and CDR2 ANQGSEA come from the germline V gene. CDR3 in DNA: TGCAGCGTTGGAGGACAGGATCGCAATCAGCCCCAGCATTTT. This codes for CSVGGQDRNQPQHF.

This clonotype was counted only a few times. The CDR3 here is CASSYSAYSYGYTF. CDR3 DNA sequence: TGTGCCAGCAGTTACTCGGCATACTCCTATGGCTACACCTTC. The rearrangement joins TRBV6-6 to TRBJ1-2; D is uncertain. Between the trimmed V and J ends, which lost 0 bases and 4 bases, there was a span of 9 bases. The CDR3 has 14 amino acids. Germline loops: CDR1 MNHNY, CDR2 SVGAGI (reference sequence).

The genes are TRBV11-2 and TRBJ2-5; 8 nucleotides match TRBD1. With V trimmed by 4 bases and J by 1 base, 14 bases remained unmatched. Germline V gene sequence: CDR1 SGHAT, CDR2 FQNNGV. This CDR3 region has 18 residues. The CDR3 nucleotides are TGTGCCAGCAGCTCCATAGGGTCCCCGGGACAGGCCCAAGAGACCCAGTACTTC. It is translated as CASSSIGSPGQAQETQYF.

The CDR3 DNA follows: TGTGCCAGCAGCTTCCTAGCGGGGCGTCGAAAAGAGACCCAGTACTTC. This gives the protein CASSFLAGRRKETQYF. The rearrangement uses TRBV7-2 and TRBJ2-5, with 9 bases fitting TRBD2. Germline V gives CDR1 SGHTA, CDR2 FQGNSA. Trimming took 3 bases from V and 3 from J; bases not matched to a gene: 8. CDR3 length: 16 residues.

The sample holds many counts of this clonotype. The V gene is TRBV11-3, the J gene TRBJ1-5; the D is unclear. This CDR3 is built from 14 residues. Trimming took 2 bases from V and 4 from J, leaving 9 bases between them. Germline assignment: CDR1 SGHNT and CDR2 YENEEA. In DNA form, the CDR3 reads TGTGCCAGCAGCTTATCCGATAGAAATCAGCCCCAGCATTTT. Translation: CASSLSDRNQPQHF.

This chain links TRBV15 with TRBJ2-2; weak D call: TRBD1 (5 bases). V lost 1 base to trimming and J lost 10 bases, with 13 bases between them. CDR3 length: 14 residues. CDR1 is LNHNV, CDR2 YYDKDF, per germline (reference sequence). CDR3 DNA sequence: TGTGCCACCAGCAGAGTCGAGACAGAAGAGGAGCTGTTTTTT. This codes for CATSRVETEEELFF.

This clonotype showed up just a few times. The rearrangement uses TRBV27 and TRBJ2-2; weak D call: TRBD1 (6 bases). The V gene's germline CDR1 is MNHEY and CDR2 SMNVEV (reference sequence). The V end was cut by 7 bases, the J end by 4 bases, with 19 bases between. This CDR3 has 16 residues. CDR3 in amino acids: CASMQGTSLGTGELFF. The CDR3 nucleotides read TGTGCCAGCATGCAGGGGACGTCACTTGGCACCGGGGAGCTGTTTTTT.

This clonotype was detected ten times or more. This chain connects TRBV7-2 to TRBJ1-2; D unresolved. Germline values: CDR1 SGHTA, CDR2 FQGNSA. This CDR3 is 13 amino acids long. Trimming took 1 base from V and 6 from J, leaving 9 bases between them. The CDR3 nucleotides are TGTGCCAGCAGCTTAGTGGATGGGGATGGCTACACCTTC. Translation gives CASSLVDGDGYTF.

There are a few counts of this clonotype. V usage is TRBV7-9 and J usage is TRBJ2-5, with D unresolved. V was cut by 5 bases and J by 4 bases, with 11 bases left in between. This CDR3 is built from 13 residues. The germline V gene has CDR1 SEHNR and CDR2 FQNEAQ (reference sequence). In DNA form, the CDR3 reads TGTGCCAGCAGCGATAGAAACCTAGAGACCCAGTACTTC. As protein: CASSDRNLETQYF.

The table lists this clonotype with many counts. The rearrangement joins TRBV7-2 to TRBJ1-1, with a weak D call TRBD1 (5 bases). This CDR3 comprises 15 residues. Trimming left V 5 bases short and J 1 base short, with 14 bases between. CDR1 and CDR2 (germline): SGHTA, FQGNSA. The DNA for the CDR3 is TGTGCCAGCAGCCTAGGACATGGGGCGAACACTGAAGCTTTCTTT. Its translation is CASSLGHGANTEAFF.

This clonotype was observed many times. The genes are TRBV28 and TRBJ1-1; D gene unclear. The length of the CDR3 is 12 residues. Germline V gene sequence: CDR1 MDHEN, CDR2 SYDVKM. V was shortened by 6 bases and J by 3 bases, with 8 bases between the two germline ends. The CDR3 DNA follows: TGTGCCAGCAGCCCCTCGTACACTGAAGCTTTCTTT. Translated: CASSPSYTEAFF.

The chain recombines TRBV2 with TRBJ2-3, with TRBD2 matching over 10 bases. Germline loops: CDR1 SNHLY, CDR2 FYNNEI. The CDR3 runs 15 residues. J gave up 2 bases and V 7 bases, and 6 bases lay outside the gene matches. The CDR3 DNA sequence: TGTGCCAGCAAGAATAGCGGGGGGACCACAGATACGCAGTATTTT. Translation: CASKNSGGTTDTQYF.

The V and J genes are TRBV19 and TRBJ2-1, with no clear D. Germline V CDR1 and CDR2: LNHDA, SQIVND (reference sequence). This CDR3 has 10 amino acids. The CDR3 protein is CATAGNEQFF. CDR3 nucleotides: TGTGCTACTGCTGGGAATGAGCAGTTCTTC.

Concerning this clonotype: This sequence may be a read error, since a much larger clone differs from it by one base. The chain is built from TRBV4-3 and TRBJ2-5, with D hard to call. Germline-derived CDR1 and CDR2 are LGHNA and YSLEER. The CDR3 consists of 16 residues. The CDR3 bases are TGCGTCAGCAGCCAAGGAATATACGATAGAGAAGAGACCCAGTACTTC. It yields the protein CVSSQGIYDREETQYF.

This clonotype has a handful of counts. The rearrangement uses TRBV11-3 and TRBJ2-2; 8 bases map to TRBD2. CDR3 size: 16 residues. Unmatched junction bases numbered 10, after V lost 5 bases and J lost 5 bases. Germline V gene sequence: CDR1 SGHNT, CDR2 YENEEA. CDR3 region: CASSPGGGLETGELFF. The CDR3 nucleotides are TGTGCCAGCAGCCCAGGCGGGGGGCTGGAGACCGGGGAGCTGTTTTTT.

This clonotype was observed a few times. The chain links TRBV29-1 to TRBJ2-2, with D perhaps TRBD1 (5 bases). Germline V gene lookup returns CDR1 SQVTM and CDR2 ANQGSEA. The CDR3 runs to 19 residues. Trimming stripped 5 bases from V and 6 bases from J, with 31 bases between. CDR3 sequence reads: CSVLGEFIKTDVYAGELFF. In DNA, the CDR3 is TGCAGCGTTCTTGGGGAATTTATCAAGACAGATGTTTACGCCGGGGAGCTGTTTTTT.

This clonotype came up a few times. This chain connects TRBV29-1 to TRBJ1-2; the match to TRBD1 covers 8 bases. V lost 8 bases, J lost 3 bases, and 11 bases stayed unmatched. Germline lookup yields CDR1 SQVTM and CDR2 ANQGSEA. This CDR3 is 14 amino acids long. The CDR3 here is CSRILQGEDYGYTF. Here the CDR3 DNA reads TGCAGCCGCATACTACAGGGGGAGGACTATGGCTACACCTTC.

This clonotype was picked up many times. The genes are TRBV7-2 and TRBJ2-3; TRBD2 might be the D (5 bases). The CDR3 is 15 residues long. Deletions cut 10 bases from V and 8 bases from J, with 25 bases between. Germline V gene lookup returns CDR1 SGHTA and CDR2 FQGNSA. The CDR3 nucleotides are TGTGCCACTTCGGAGGTATTCCCCCCTCTCGGTACGCAGTATTTT. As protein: CATSEVFPPLGTQYF.

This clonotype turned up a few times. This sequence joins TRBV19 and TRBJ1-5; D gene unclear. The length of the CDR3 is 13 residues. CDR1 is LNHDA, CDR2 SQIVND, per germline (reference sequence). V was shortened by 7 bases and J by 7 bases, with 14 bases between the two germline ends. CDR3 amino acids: CASKIGRRQPQHF. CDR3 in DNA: TGTGCCAGTAAGATTGGAAGGCGACAGCCCCAGCATTTT. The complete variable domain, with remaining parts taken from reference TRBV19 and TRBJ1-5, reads DGGITQSPKYLFRKEGQNVTLSCEQNLNHDAMYWYRQDPGQGLRLIYYSQIVNDFQKGDIAEGYSVSREKKESFPLTVTSAQKNPTAFYLCASKIGRRQPQHFGDGTRLSIL.

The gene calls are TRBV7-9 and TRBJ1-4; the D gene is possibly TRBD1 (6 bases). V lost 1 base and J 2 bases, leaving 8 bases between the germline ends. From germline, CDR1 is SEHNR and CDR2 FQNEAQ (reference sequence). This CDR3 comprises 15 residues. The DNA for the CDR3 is TGTGCCAGCAGCTTAGAGGGGGAGACTAATGAAAAACTGTTTTTT. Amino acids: CASSLEGETNEKLFF.

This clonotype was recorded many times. CDR3 nucleotide sequence: TGTGCCAGCAGCGCATGGGGGGGGCCCTCCTACGAGCAGTACTTC. Amino acid sequence: CASSAWGGPSYEQYF. The chain uses TRBV7-2 and TRBJ2-7; TRBD2 is a possible D gene (7 bases). Germline V gives CDR1 SGHTA, CDR2 FQGNSA. With 5 bases removed from V and 0 bases from J, the gap between germline ends came to 14 bases. The CDR3 is 15 amino acids.

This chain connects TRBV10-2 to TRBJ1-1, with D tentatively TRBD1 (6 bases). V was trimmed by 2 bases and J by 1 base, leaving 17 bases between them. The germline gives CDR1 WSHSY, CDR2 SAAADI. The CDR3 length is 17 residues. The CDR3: CASSETGTVHRNTEAFF. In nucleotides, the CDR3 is TGCGCCAGCAGTGAGACAGGGACGGTTCATCGGAACACTGAAGCTTTCTTT.

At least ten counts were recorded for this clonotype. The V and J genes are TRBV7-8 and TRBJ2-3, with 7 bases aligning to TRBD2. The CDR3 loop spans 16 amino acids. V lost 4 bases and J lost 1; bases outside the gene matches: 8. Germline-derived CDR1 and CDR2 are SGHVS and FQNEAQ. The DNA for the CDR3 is TGTGCCAGCAGCTCCCAGCCGGCGGGAGGCACAGATACGCAGTATTTT. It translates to CASSSQPAGGTDTQYF.

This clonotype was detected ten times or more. CDR3 region: CASSRDGSSTDTQYF. Here the CDR3 DNA reads TGTGCCAGCAGCCGAGACGGATCTAGCACAGATACGCAGTATTTT. This rearrangement joins TRBV7-2 to TRBJ2-3; D unclear. Germline V gene data show CDR1 as SGHTA and CDR2 as FQGNSA. Trimming stripped 5 bases from V and 0 bases from J, with 12 bases between. There are 15 residues in the CDR3.

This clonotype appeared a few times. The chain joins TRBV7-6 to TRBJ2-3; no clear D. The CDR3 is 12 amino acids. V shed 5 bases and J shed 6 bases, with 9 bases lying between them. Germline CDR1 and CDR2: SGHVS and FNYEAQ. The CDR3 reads CASSPYEDTQYF. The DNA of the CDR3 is TGTGCCAGCAGCCCCTACGAGGATACGCAGTATTTT.

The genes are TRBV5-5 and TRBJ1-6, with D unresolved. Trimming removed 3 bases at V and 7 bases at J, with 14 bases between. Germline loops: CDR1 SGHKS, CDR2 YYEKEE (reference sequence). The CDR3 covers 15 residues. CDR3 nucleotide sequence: TGTGCCAGCAGCTCGTCTGACGGGAACAATTCACCCCTCCACTTT. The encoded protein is CASSSSDGNNSPLHF.

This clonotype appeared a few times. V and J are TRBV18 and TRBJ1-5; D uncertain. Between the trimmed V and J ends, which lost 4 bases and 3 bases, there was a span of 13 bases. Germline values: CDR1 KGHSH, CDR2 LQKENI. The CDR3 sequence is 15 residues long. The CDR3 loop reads CASSLDGAINQPQHF. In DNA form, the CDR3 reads TGTGCCAGCTCACTAGACGGAGCTATCAATCAGCCCCAGCATTTT.

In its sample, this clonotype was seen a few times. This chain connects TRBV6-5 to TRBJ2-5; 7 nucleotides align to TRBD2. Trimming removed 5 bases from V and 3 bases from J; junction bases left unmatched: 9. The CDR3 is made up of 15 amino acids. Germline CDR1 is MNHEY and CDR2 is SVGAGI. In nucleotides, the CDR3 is TGTGCCAGCAGTCCTTTGGCGGGGGTAAAAGAGACCCAGTACTTC. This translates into CASSPLAGVKETQYF.

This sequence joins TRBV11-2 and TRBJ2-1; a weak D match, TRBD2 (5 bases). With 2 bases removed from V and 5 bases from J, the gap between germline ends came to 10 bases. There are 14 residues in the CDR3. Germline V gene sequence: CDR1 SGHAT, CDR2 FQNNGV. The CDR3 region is CASSLLRTDNEQFF. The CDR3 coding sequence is TGTGCCAGCAGCTTACTCAGGACTGACAATGAGCAGTTCTTC.